This T cell receptor (beta chain) was recorded in a study of blood T cell repertoires in COVID-19. The overall study: Acute and convalescent COVID-19 samples came from the United States, Italy and Spain.

This CDR3 is 13 amino acids long. The V and J ends lost 3 bases and 8 bases, in that order; junction bases with no gene match: 6. Germline assignment: CDR1 LNHDA and CDR2 SQIVND (reference sequence). Profiled with immunoSEQ multiplex PCR; TCRdb holds only in-frame clones, not every one. The table includes about 150,000 clones, about 86% detected once. This clonotype was obtained from a woman in her sixties with acute or convalescent COVID-19. V and J are TRBV19 and TRBJ1-2; 7 nucleotides match TRBD1. What was sequenced was peripheral blood. As DNA, the CDR3 is TGTGCCAGTAGTATCACAGGGGTAGGAGGCTACACCTTC. This encodes CASSITGVGGYTF. Supplemented by reference TRBV19 and TRBJ1-2, the full variable domain reads DGGITQSPKYLFRKEGQNVTLSCEQNLNHDAMYWYRQDPGQGLRLIYYSQIVNDFQKGDIAEGYSVSREKKESFPLTVTSAQKNPTAFYLCASSITGVGGYTFGSGTRLTVV.